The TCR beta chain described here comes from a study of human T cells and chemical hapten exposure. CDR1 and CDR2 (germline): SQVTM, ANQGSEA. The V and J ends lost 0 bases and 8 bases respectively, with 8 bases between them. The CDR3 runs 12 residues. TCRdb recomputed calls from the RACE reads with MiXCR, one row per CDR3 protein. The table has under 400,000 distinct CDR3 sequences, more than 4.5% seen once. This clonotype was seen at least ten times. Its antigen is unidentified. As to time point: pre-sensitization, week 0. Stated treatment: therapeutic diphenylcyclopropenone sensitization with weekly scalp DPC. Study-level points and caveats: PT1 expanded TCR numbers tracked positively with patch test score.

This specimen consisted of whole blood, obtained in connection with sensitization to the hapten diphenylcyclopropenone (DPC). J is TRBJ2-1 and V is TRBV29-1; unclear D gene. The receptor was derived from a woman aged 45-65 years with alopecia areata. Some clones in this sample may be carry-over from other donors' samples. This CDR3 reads CSVEEDGDEQFF. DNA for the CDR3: TGCAGCGTTGAAGAGGATGGGGATGAGCAGTTCTTC.